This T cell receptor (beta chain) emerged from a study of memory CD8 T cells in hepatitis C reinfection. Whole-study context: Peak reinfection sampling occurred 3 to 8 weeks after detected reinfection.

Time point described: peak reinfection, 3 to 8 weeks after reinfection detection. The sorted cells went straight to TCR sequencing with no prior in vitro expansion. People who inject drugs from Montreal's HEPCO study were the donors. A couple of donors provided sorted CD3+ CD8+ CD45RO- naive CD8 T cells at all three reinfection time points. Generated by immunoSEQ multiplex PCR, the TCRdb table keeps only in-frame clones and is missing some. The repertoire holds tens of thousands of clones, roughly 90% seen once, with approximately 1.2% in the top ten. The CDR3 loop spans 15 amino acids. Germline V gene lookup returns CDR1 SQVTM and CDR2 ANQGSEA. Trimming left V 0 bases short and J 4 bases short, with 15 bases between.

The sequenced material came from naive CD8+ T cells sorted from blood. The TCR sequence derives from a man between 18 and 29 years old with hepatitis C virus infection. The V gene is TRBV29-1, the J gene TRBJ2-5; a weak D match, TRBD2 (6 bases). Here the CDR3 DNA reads TGCAGCGTTGAAGAACCCAGGGAGGAGAGAGAGACCCAGTACTTC. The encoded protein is CSVEEPREERETQYF.